These 14 T cell receptor beta chains share one sample of origin, sequenced in a study of chronic HIV infection and antiretroviral therapy. TCRdb recomputed calls from the 5' RACE reads with MiXCR, one row per CDR3 protein. The repertoire consists of about 38,000 distinct CDR3 sequences, with 7% to 10% occurring once and the leading ten covering roughly 2.6%. The sequenced material came from peripheral blood. Receptors were obtained from an adult who had HIV and had not received antiretroviral therapy, or was an uninfected healthy control (not recorded which).

This clonotype was seen ten or more times. V usage is TRBV28 and J usage is TRBJ2-7; weak D call: TRBD2 (6 bases). Germline loops: CDR1 MDHEN, CDR2 SYDVKM. V was pared by 4 bases and J by 4 bases, with 8 bases between. The CDR3 sequence is 12 residues long. The CDR3 coding sequence is TGTGCCAGCAGTTCTGGGGGGTACGAGCAGTACTTC. Amino acids: CASSSGGYEQYF.

This clonotype appeared many times. This chain links TRBV6-2 or TRBV6-3 with TRBJ1-2; no reliable D call. This CDR3 region has 11 residues. Germline V gene data show CDR1 as MNHEY and CDR2 as SVGEGT. Trimming removed 6 bases from V and 5 bases from J, with 7 bases in between. As DNA, the CDR3 is TGTGCCAGCAGCCACCGGTATGGCTACACCTTC. Translating gives CASSHRYGYTF.

A few counts support this clonotype. The gene calls are TRBV6-2 or TRBV6-3 and TRBJ2-1, with D uncertain. Germline values: CDR1 MNHEY, CDR2 SVGEGT. The CDR3 extends over 15 amino acids. V was clipped by 3 bases and J by 4 bases, with 13 bases between them. CDR3 sequence reads: CASSYPLDGYNEQFF. CDR3 nucleotides: TGTGCCAGCAGTTATCCACTCGACGGTTACAATGAGCAGTTCTTC.

This clonotype came up a few times. The chain is built from TRBV19 and TRBJ2-1, with 10 bases identical to TRBD2. The CDR3 runs to 16 residues. Germline V gene lookup returns CDR1 LNHDA and CDR2 SQIVND (reference sequence). V shed 7 bases, J shed 3 bases, and the junction held 9 bases outside the gene matches. The CDR3 here is CASTPSGLAVYNEQFF. The CDR3 DNA is TGTGCCAGTACCCCTAGTGGACTAGCGGTCTACAATGAGCAGTTCTTC. Based on the CDR3 plus reference TRBV19 and TRBJ2-1, the full variable domain is DGGITQSPKYLFRKEGQNVTLSCEQNLNHDAMYWYRQDPGQGLRLIYYSQIVNDFQKGDIAEGYSVSREKKESFPLTVTSAQKNPTAFYLCASTPSGLAVYNEQFFGPGTRLTVL.

This clonotype turned up a few times. The chain joins TRBV5-1 to TRBJ2-5; weak D call: TRBD2 (5 bases). From germline, CDR1 is SGHRS and CDR2 YFSETQ. With 0 bases removed from V and 5 bases from J, the gap between germline ends came to 14 bases. The CDR3 runs to 15 residues. The CDR3 coding sequence is TGCGCCAGCAGCTTGGTCACCGGAGGTGGGGAGACCCAGTACTTC. Encoded protein: CASSLVTGGGETQYF.

The gene calls are TRBV7-2 and TRBJ2-7; 8 bases match TRBD2. V lost 5 bases, J lost 2 bases, and 14 bases stayed unmatched. CDR1 and CDR2 from the germline V gene are SGHTA and FQGNSA. This CDR3 contains 17 residues. Here the CDR3 reads CASSETGGTQPPYEQYF. The CDR3 DNA reads TGTGCCAGCAGCGAGACGGGAGGGACCCAGCCCCCCTACGAGCAGTACTTC.

This clonotype has ten or more counts. The chain links TRBV7-9 to TRBJ2-5; TRBD1 or TRBD2 may be the D gene (5 bases each). Trimming removed 4 bases at V and 5 bases at J, with 11 bases between. CDR1 is SEHNR, CDR2 FQNEAQ, per germline (reference sequence). The CDR3 is 13 amino acids. In nucleotides, the CDR3 is TGTGCCAGCAGCTCTCCAGGGACGGAGACCCAGTACTTC. Translation gives CASSSPGTETQYF.

The chain has TRBV5-1 and TRBJ2-1, with 10 bases lining up with TRBD2. Germline CDR1 and CDR2: SGHRS and YFSETQ. The CDR3 has 14 amino acids. Trimming at V came to 6 bases and at J to 7 bases, leaving 7 bases not matched to a gene. The CDR3: CASMVASGSNEQFF. In nucleotides, the CDR3 is TGCGCCAGCATGGTCGCTAGCGGGAGTAATGAGCAGTTCTTC. Full variable domain (remainder filled in from reference TRBV5-1 and TRBJ2-1): KAGVTQTPRYLIKTRGQQVTLSCSPISGHRSVSWYQQTPGQGLQFLFEYFSETQRNKGNFPGRFSGRQFSNSRSEMNVSTLELGDSALYLCASMVASGSNEQFFGPGTRLTVL.

The table lists this clonotype with many counts. The gene calls are TRBV29-1 and TRBJ2-6, with TRBD1 identical over 11 bases. The germline V gene encodes CDR1 SQVTM and CDR2 ANQGSEA. The CDR3 length is 17 residues. V was clipped by 6 bases and J by 0 bases; unmatched bases: 7. DNA for the CDR3: TGCAGCGTGGAGGACAGGGGGCTTAACTCTGGGGCCAACGTCCTGACTTTC. This codes for CSVEDRGLNSGANVLTF. Variable domain in full (rest from reference TRBV29-1 and TRBJ2-6): SAVISQKPSRDICQRGTSLTIQCQVDSQVTMMFWYRQQPGQSLTLIATANQGSEATYESGFVIDKFPISRPNLTFSTLTVSNMSPEDSSIYLCSVEDRGLNSGANVLTFGAGSRLTVL.

This chain uses TRBV20-1 with TRBJ1-2, with D tentatively TRBD1 (5 bases). The V gene lost 7 bases and the J gene lost 2 bases, with 23 bases spanning the gap. Germline V lookup: CDR1 DFQATT, CDR2 SNEGSKA (reference sequence). This CDR3 has 16 amino acids. CDR3 residues: CSVIRSDSPLNYGYTF. Written as DNA, the CDR3 is TGCAGTGTCATCAGGTCCGACAGTCCCTTAAACTATGGCTACACCTTC.

The chain joins TRBV30 to TRBJ2-3; the D is unclear. The V and J ends lost 0 bases and 3 bases respectively, with 13 bases between them. The CDR3 loop spans 15 amino acids. Germline V CDR1 and CDR2: GTSNPN, SVGIG (reference sequence). CDR3 loop: CAWSVRLLKTDTQYF. The CDR3 nucleotides are TGTGCCTGGAGTGTACGACTCTTGAAAACAGATACGCAGTATTTT. Drawing the rest from reference TRBV30 and TRBJ2-3, the complete variable domain is SQTIHQWPATLVQPVGSPLSLECTVEGTSNPNLYWYRQAAGRGLQLLFYSVGIGQISSEVPQNLSASRPQDRQFILSSKKLLLSDSGFYLCAWSVRLLKTDTQYFGPGTRLTVL.

This clonotype has only a few counts. This chain joins TRBV28 and TRBJ2-1; D might be TRBD2 (5 bases). This CDR3 is 13 amino acids long. V was trimmed by 6 bases and J by 15 bases, leaving 21 bases between them. Germline CDR1 reads MDHEN; CDR2 reads SYDVKM. The chain's CDR3 is CASSRKPGLLSFF. CDR3 sequence (DNA): TGTGCCAGCAGCAGAAAACCCGGACTTTTATCGTTCTTC.

This clonotype showed up just a few times. This sequence joins TRBV21-1 and TRBJ2-1. TRBV21-1 is deemed a pseudogene. CDR3 size: 12 residues. The CDR3 here is CASSKGGNEQFF. The CDR3 nucleotides read TGTGCCAGCAGCAAAGGGGGCAATGAGCAGTTCTTC.

This clonotype was seen more than once but under ten times. The chain links TRBV28 to TRBJ2-7; D ambiguous. Germline-derived CDR1 and CDR2 are MDHEN and SYDVKM. Deletions cut 8 bases from V and 6 bases from J, with 14 bases between. This CDR3 comprises 12 residues. The CDR3 DNA sequence: TGTGCCAGCGAAGGCTCCGGCTCCGAGCAGTACTTC. It encodes CASEGSGSEQYF.